This entry lists 2 T cell receptor beta chains sequenced from one sample in a study of T cells expressing NK-cell markers. TCRdb reworked the 5' RACE reads into one entry per CDR3 protein, no DNA. The sample includes under 500,000 distinct CDR3 sequences. Input material: blood T cells: a sorted CD56 or NKG2C T cell subset, CD4+ or CD8+ T cells, or bulk PBMC T cells (not recorded which). All receptors come from a woman aged 18 to 75 in good health.

J is TRBJ1-5 and V is TRBV5-1; TCRdb gives TRBD1 as the D gene, but with no DNA this cannot be confirmed. The CDR3 sequence is 14 residues long. Per the germline V gene, CDR1 is SGHRS and CDR2 is YFSETQ. The CDR3 here is CASSLGTGNQPQHF.

The rearrangement uses TRBV10-1 and TRBJ2-2. This CDR3 has 15 amino acids. Germline V gives CDR1 WNHNN, CDR2 SYGVQD (reference sequence). The CDR3: CASSEFRSNTGELFF.